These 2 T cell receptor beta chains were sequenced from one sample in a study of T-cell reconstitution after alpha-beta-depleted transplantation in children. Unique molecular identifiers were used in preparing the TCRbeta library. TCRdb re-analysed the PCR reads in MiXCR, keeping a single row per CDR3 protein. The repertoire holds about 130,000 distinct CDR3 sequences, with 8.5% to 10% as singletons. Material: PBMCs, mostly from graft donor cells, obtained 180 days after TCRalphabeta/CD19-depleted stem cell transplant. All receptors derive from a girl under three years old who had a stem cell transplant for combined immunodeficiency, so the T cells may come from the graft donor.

The CDR3 DNA follows: TGTGCCAGCAGCTTGGCCCTCATGGCCGGGCGAAAACTGTTTTTT. It translates to CASSLALMAGRKLFF. This chain joins TRBV5-6 and TRBJ1-4, with D hard to call. From germline, CDR1 is SGHDT and CDR2 YYEEEE. Trimming took 0 bases from V and 10 from J, leaving 16 bases between them. The CDR3 length is 15 residues.

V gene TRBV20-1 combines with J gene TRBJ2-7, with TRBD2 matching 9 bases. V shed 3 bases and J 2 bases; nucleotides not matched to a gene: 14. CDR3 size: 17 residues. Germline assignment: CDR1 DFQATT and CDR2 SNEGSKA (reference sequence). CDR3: CSASVSRASGATYEQYF. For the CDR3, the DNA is TGCAGTGCTAGTGTCTCTCGGGCTAGCGGGGCCACCTACGAGCAGTACTTC.